This record covers a single T cell receptor beta chain. What antigen it recognizes has not been identified. One base away there is no much larger clone; base qualities are not given. To prepare the library, the immunoSEQ multiplex PCR assay was applied. For most patients, genomic DNA was isolated with the Qiagen DNeasy Blood and Tissue Kit and sent frozen to Adaptive Biotechnologies for TCR sequencing. For most patients, genomic DNA was subjected to high-throughput TCR-beta CDR3 sequencing by Adaptive Biotechnologies. From the authors' description of their analysis: Adaptive's ImmunoSEQ software was the source of the TCR sequencing data for approximately 18 patients, while a few other patients were processed with MiXCR and VDJtools. To correct CD4 versus CD8 sorting errors, any sequence found in both subsets at a frequency ratio below 5:1 was removed. CDR3 nucleotide sequences shared between donor and recipient were removed because their origin could not be assigned. To be classed as alloreactive, a clone needed at least 2-fold expansion over unstimulated cells and a minimum CFSE-low frequency of 0.002% (template counts) or 0.001% (read counts). A clone was considered mappable if detected in the sequenced pre-transplant spleen, lymph node, or MLR CFSE-low populations of the donor or recipient. The cumulative frequency of alloreactive clones was calculated as a percentage of all sequences, weighted by copy number. Here the immuneACCESS table is served through TCRdb, limited to in-frame sequences with V and J called. Missing clones are a known gap in these copies; in checked studies unresolved V genes cover under half, and the rest lacks a known reason. For V, J and clone size, that table is used; D and trimming come from the DNA. This sample comprises tens of thousands of clones, more than 75% of them detected only once. Of the sample, about 8% falls within the top ten clones.

These data are taken from a study of graft-versus-host responses after intestinal transplantation (dated by TCRdb to about 2021). Describing the broader study: The transplants that recipients received were multivisceral, liver-intestinal, or isolated intestinal. A peak of at least 4% donor T cells among recipient peripheral blood mononuclear cells was the definition used for donor T cell macrochimerism. Instead of going to the commercial service, samples from a few later patients were sequenced in-house on an Illumina MiSeq and processed with MiXCR. Anti-thymocyte globulin induction was given to all recipients, followed by maintenance tacrolimus and steroids for approximately three years. The cohort enrolled around 23 intestinal transplant recipients including one retransplant, and 3 patients lacking pretransplant specimens were excluded. After intestinal transplantation, graft-versus-host and host-versus-graft alloreactive T cell clones in the graft, circulation and bone marrow were tracked using bulk TCR-beta CDR3 sequencing. Alloreactive clones were identified by sequencing pre-transplant mixed lymphocyte reaction products and comparing these products with unstimulated pre-transplant donor and recipient T cells. Study-wide findings and limitations: Early after transplant, declines in HvG clones were associated with peak levels of circulating GvH clones. In the allografts of patients with donor T cell macrochimerism, GvH to HvG T cell clonal ratios were high. GvH clones were found in recipient bone marrow, and some of the GvH clones appeared earlier in ileal mucosa or blood, which is consistent with an intestinal mucosal origin. The conclusions were limited by the relatively low number and heterogeneity of the intestinal transplant patients.

The intended sense of this specimen's time point label: cells obtained before transplantation from donor or recipient. CD3+CD4+ and CD3+CD8+ populations were FACS-sorted from unstimulated pre-transplant donor and recipient cells taken from spleen or lymph nodes. The trim is 2 bases for V and 6 bases for J, with a gap of 8 bases between the germline ends. Per the germline V gene, MGHRA is the CDR1 and YSYEKL is the CDR2. From the cysteine up to the phenylalanine, the CDR3 has a length of 13 residues. Only the CDR3 DNA stays, 39 bases, in frame from base 1. This specimen consisted of unstimulated CD8+ T cells sorted from spleen or lymph node cells, obtained before transplant. This TCR came from a human donor who was the organ donor for an intestinal transplant. The V and J genes are TRBV4-1 and TRBJ2-1; the D gene cannot be resolved reliably. CDR3 protein: CASSQPSSNEQFF. The DNA reads as follows: TGCGCCAGCAGCCAACCGTCTAGCAATGAGCAGTTCTTC.